There are many counts of the clone carrying this T cell receptor beta chain. Its antigen remains unknown. Trimming cost V 2 bases and J 5 bases, with 15 bases left between them. CDR3 length equals 14 residues. CDR1 DFQATT and CDR2 SNEGSKA come from the germline V gene (reference sequence). Individual cDNA molecules in this library carried unique molecular identifiers. In the original workflow: A per-sample median of roughly 96,000 TCRs was observed, with a range of roughly 20,000 to 750,000. TCRdb itself ran the RACE reads through MiXCR, one entry per CDR3 protein. The V and J calls shown here were made by TCRdb, not taken from the authors' results. The sample lists 250,000 or so distinct CDR3 sequences, almost 8% occurring once. Regarding time point: pre-sensitization, week 0. Treatment described: therapeutic diphenylcyclopropenone sensitization with weekly scalp DPC. The data derive from a study of human T cells and chemical hapten exposure.

Study conclusions and caveats: TCRs exceeding 1 in 1000 frequency stayed unchanged with DPC sensitization.

The chain joins TRBV20-1 to TRBJ2-5; perhaps TRBD2 as D (7 bases). Here the sequenced sample was whole blood, taken in connection with sensitization to the hapten diphenylcyclopropenone (DPC). This TCR derives from a man aged 18 to 35 with alopecia areata. Some clones in this sample may be carry-over from other donors' samples. For the CDR3, the DNA is TGCAGTGCTAGATCCGGGGGGCCGAGTGAGACCCAGTACTTC. This gives the protein CSARSGGPSETQYF.